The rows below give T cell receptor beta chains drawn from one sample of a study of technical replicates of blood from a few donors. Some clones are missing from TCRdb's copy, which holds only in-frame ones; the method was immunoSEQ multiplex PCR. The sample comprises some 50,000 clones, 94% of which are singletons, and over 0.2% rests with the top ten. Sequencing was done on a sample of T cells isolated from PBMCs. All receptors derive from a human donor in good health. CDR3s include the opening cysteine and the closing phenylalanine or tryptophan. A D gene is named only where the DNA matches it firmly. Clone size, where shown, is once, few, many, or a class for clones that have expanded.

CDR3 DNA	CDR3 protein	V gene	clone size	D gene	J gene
TGTGCCAGCAGCGTTCCAGGGACTGGAAACACCATATATTTT	CASSVPGTGNTIYF	TRBV9	.	.	TRBJ1-3
TGTGCCAGCAGCCAAGTTAGGGGCCAAGAGACCCAGTACTTC	CASSQVRGQETQYF	TRBV14	once	.	TRBJ2-5
TGTGCCAGCAGTTCGGCGGCCGAAGGGCAGTACTTC	CASSSAAEGQYF	TRBV5-5	.	.	TRBJ2-7
TGCGCCAGCACCCCGGCGGGGGGACGACGGGTCCACGAGCAGTACTTC	CASTPAGGRRVHEQYF	TRBV5-1	.	TRBD2	TRBJ2-7
TGTGCCAGCAGCTCCCGCGCTAGCACAGATACGCAGTATTTT	CASSSRASTDTQYF	TRBV7-9	.	.	TRBJ2-3
TGTGCCAGCAGCGGAGCGGGCGCTCTCGCAGATACGCAGTATTTT	CASSGAGALADTQYF	TRBV9	few	.	TRBJ2-3
TGTGCCAGCAGTTCGCAACTTAAGCAGTACTTC	CASSSQLKQYF	TRBV28	.	.	TRBJ2-7
TGTGCCACCAGCAGGGGGAGGCCGGGCAATCAGCCCCAGCATTTT	CATSRGRPGNQPQHF	TRBV15	once	.	TRBJ1-5
TGTGCCAGCAGCCAACAGGTGAATCAGCCCCAGCATTTT	CASSQQVNQPQHF	TRBV7-8	.	.	TRBJ1-5
TGTGCCAGCAGCTTAGCGGTGGTCGGGGATACGCAGTATTTT	CASSLAVVGDTQYF	TRBV7-9	.	.	TRBJ2-3
TGCGCCAGCAGCTCCCCGGGGACAGGTTTCGAGACCCAGTACTTC	CASSSPGTGFETQYF	TRBV5-1	.	TRBD1	TRBJ2-5
TGCGCCAGCAGCTCCCTCCTTGGGGCAGGACCACAAGAGACCCAGTACTTC	CASSSLLGAGPQETQYF	TRBV5-1	.	.	TRBJ2-5
TGTGCCAGCTCACCGCGGAGCTCCTACGAGCAGTACTTC	CASSPRSSYEQYF	TRBV18	.	.	TRBJ2-7
TGTGCCAGCAGTTTACCTATGCGGATGGGACTAGCGGTTTTCAATGAGCAGTTCTTC	CASSLPMRMGLAVFNEQFF	TRBV28	.	TRBD2	TRBJ2-1
TGTGCCAGCACAGCGGGACAGGTATTTTACGAGCAGTACTTC	CASTAGQVFYEQYF	TRBV7-2	.	.	TRBJ2-7
TGTGCCAGCAGTTTTGGCGGAGGAGGGGGAGGGAGCAATCAGCCCCAGCATTTT	CASSFGGGGGGSNQPQHF	TRBV28	.	.	TRBJ1-5
TGTGCCAGCAGCGTACTAGCGGACCCCTACGAGCAGTACTTC	CASSVLADPYEQYF	TRBV7-6	.	TRBD2	TRBJ2-7
TGTGCCAGCAGTCACAGGGGGCGAGCTACCAATCAGCCCCAGCATTTT	CASSHRGRATNQPQHF	TRBV28	.	TRBD1	TRBJ1-5
TGTGCCAGCAGCGTAGCTTCAGGGGCCGAAGAGGGAAACATTCAGTACTTC	CASSVASGAEEGNIQYF	TRBV9	.	.	TRBJ2-4
TGTGCCAGCTCACCACTGGGCAACACTGAAGCTTTCTTT	CASSPLGNTEAFF	TRBV18	.	.	TRBJ1-1
TGCGCCAGCAGCTTCACAGGGGGAAATACTAATGAAAAACTGTTTTTT	CASSFTGGNTNEKLFF	TRBV5-1	once	TRBD1	TRBJ1-4
TGCGCCAGCAGTGATCGGCGGACTGAAGCTTTCTTT	CASSDRRTEAFF	TRBV10-2	once	.	TRBJ1-1
TGTGCCAGCAGCTTAGATTCGGCAGGGGCCTACGAGCAGTACTTC	CASSLDSAGAYEQYF	TRBV7-2	.	.	TRBJ2-7
TGTGCCAGCAGGGGGGCCGGGGGAAACACCATATATTTT	CASRGAGGNTIYF	TRBV11-2	.	.	TRBJ1-3
TGTGCCAGTAGTATTATAGGACAGGGGGGCACTGAAGCTTTCTTT	CASSIIGQGGTEAFF	TRBV19	few	TRBD1	TRBJ1-1
TGCGCCAGCAGCTTGTCACCGGACAGGGGGAATTCACCCCTCCACTTT	CASSLSPDRGNSPLHF	TRBV5-1	.	TRBD1	TRBJ1-6
TGTGCCTCCTCGGCGGGGGGTCAAGAGACCCAGTACTTC	CASSAGGQETQYF	TRBV9	.	TRBD2	TRBJ2-5
TGTGCCAGCTCCCACGACGGCCAACGAGGTGAAAAACTGTTTTTT	CASSHDGQRGEKLFF	TRBV18	once	.	TRBJ1-4
TGTGCCATCAATTTGAGCGGGACTAGCGGGAGGAACACCGGGGAGCTGTTTTTT	CAINLSGTSGRNTGELFF	TRBV10-3	.	TRBD2	TRBJ2-2
TGTGCCAGCAGAGAGGCTAACACCGGGGAGCTGTTTTTT	CASREANTGELFF	TRBV6-5	.	.	TRBJ2-2
TGCGCCAGCAGCGACCAGGGTTGGGGTGAAAAACTGTTTTTT	CASSDQGWGEKLFF	TRBV10-2	.	.	TRBJ1-4
TGTGCCAGCAGCCAAGGTCTACAGTTAAATGAAAAACTGTTTTTT	CASSQGLQLNEKLFF	TRBV14	.	.	TRBJ1-4
TGTGCCAGCGGTAGGGGAACTAATGAAAAACTGTTTTTT	CASGRGTNEKLFF	TRBV5-5	.	.	TRBJ1-4
TGTGCCAGCAGCGTAGGGGAGAGCTCCTACGAGCAGTACTTC	CASSVGESSYEQYF	TRBV9	.	.	TRBJ2-7
TGTGCCAGCAGCACAGGGGCTTACACAGATACGCAGTATTTT	CASSTGAYTDTQYF	TRBV7-6	.	TRBD1	TRBJ2-3
TGTGCCAGCAGCTTAGGAGGTTCCCCCGACTACGAGCAGTACTTC	CASSLGGSPDYEQYF	TRBV11-2	.	.	TRBJ2-7
TGTGCCAGCAGCTTACGACTAGGTGCAGATACGCAGTATTTT	CASSLRLGADTQYF	TRBV11-3	.	.	TRBJ2-3
TGTGCCAGCAGCTATAGTACGGTCGGGGCCTACAATGAGCAGTTCTTC	CASSYSTVGAYNEQFF	TRBV7-3	.	.	TRBJ2-1
TGTGCCAGCAGCGATACGACAGGGGACTACGAGCAGTACTTC	CASSDTTGDYEQYF	TRBV7-6	.	TRBD1	TRBJ2-7
TGCAGCGTCCGATCAACAGGAGCTTTCTTT	CSVRSTGAFF	TRBV29-1	.	.	TRBJ1-1
TGTGCCAGCAGAGACGGGGGGTCGGGCACAGATACGCAGTATTTT	CASRDGGSGTDTQYF	TRBV6-5	.	TRBD2	TRBJ2-3
TGTGCCAGCAGTTACGTTCAGGGAAATTTGGGTGGCTACACCTTC	CASSYVQGNLGGYTF	TRBV6-5	.	.	TRBJ1-2
TGCGCCAGCAGCTTGCTAGGCTCCGGGACAGGGTACAATGAGCAGTTCTTC	CASSLLGSGTGYNEQFF	TRBV5-1	once	TRBD1	TRBJ2-1
TGTGCCAGCACCAAGATCGAACAGGGGGCCACAGATACGCAGTATTTT	CASTKIEQGATDTQYF	TRBV7-9	.	TRBD1	TRBJ2-3
TGTGCCAGCACCCAAGGGGCGCGTGGGGCTTTCTTT	CASTQGARGAFF	TRBV11-2	.	.	TRBJ1-1
TGCAGCGTCCCGACACCTAACTATGGCTACACCTTC	CSVPTPNYGYTF	TRBV29-1	once	.	TRBJ1-2
TGTGCCAGCAGCCCGGAGCGACAGGGTAAGGGCCAGTTCTTC	CASSPERQGKGQFF	TRBV7-6	.	TRBD1	TRBJ2-1
TGTGCCAGCAGCTTAGAGGACAGGGCGGGCGTGGTAGGCTACACCTTC	CASSLEDRAGVVGYTF	TRBV7-8	.	TRBD1	TRBJ1-2
TGTGCCAGCACTCGGGGAGAGACCCAGTACTTC	CASTRGETQYF	TRBV6-5	few	.	TRBJ2-5
TGCGCCAGCAGCTTGTGGGGGGGTTTCCAACAAGAGACCCAGTACTTC	CASSLWGGFQQETQYF	TRBV5-1	.	TRBD2	TRBJ2-5
TGTGCCAGCAGTTTCCGCGTGCGAACCACAGATACGCAGTATTTT	CASSFRVRTTDTQYF	TRBV5-5	.	.	TRBJ2-3